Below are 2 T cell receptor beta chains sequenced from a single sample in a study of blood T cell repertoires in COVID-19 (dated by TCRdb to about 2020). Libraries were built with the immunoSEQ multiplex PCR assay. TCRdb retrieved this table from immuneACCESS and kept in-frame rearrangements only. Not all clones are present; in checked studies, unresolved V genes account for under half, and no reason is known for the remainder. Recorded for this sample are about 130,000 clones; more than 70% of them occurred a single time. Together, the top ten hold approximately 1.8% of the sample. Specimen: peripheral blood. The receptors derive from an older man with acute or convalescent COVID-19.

The CDR3 sequence: CASSRQQRAQHF. CDR3 in DNA: TGTGCCAGCAGTCGGCAGCAGAGGGCCCAGCATTTT. The rearrangement joins TRBV5-6 to TRBJ1-5; D gene uncertain. This CDR3 is 12 amino acids long. The germline V gene encodes CDR1 SGHDT and CDR2 YYEEEE. Trimming removed 5 bases from V and 11 bases from J, with 14 bases in between.

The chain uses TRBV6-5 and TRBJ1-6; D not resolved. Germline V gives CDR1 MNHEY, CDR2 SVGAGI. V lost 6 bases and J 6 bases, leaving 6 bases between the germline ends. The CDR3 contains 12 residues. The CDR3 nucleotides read TGTGCCAGCAGGCGGTTTAATTCACCCCTCCACTTT. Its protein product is CASRRFNSPLHF.